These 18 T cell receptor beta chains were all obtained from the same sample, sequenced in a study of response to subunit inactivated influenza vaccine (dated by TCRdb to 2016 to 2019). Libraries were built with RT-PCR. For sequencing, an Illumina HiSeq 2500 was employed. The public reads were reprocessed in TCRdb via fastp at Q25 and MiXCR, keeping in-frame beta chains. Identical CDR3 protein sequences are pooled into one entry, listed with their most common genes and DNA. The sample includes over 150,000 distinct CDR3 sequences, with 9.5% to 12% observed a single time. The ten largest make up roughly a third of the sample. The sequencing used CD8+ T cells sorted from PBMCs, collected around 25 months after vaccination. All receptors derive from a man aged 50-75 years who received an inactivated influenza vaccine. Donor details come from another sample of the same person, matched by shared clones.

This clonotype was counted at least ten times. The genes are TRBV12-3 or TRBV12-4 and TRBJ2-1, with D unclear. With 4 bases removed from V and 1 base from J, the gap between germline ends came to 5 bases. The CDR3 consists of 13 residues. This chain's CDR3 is CASSSWSYNEQFF. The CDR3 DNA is TGTGCCAGCAGTTCATGGTCCTACAATGAGCAGTTCTTC.

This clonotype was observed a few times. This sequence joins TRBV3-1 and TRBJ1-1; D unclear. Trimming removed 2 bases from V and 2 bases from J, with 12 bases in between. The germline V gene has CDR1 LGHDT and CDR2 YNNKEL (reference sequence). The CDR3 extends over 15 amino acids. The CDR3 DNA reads TGTGCCAGCAGCCAACAGTGGCTCGAAAACACTGAAGCTTTCTTT. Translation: CASSQQWLENTEAFF.

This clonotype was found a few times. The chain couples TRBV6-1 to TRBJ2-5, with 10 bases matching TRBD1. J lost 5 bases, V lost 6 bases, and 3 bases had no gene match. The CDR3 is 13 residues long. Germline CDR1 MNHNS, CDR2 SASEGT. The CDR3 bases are TGTGCCAGCAGCTCGGGACAGGGGGAGACCCAGTACTTC. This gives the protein CASSSGQGETQYF.

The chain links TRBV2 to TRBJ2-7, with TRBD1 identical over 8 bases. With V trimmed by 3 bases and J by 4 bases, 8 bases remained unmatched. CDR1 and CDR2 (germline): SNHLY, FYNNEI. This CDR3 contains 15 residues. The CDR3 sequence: CASSDVRTGHYEQYF. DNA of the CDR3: TGTGCCAGCAGTGATGTCCGGACAGGGCATTACGAGCAGTACTTC.

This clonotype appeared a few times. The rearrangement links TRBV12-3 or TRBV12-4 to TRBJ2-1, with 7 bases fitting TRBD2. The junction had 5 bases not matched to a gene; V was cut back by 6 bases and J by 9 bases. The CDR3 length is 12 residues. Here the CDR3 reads CASSSSGVEQFF. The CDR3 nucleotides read TGTGCCAGCAGCTCCAGCGGGGTTGAGCAGTTCTTC.

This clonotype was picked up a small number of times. CDR3 DNA sequence: TGTGCCAGCAAGTCCGTTCAGAGCAATCAGCCCCAGCATTTT. This codes for CASKSVQSNQPQHF. The V gene is TRBV6-1, the J gene TRBJ1-5; D uncertain. Trimming shortened V by 7 bases and J by 1 base, and 11 bases separated the two germline ends. There are 14 residues in the CDR3. Looked up from germline, CDR1 is MNHNS and CDR2 is SASEGT.

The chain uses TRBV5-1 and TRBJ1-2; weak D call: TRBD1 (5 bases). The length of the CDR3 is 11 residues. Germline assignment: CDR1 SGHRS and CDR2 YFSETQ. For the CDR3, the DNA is TGCGCTACAGGAGGGGACTATGGCTACACCTTC. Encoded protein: CATGGDYGYTF.

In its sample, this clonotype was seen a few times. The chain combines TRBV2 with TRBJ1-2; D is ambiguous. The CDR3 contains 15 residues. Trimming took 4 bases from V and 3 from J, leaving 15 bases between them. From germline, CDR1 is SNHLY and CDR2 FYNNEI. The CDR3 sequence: CASSAASGSYYGYTF. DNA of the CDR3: TGTGCCAGCAGTGCGGCCTCAGGCAGCTACTATGGCTACACCTTC.

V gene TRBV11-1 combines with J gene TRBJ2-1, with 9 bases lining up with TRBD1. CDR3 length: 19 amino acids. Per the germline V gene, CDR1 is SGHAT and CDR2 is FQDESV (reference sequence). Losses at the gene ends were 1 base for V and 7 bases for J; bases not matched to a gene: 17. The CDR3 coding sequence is TGTGCCAGCAGCTTAGGTACCGGTTACGGGACAGGGAGAAATAATGAGCAGTTCTTC. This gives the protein CASSLGTGYGTGRNNEQFF.

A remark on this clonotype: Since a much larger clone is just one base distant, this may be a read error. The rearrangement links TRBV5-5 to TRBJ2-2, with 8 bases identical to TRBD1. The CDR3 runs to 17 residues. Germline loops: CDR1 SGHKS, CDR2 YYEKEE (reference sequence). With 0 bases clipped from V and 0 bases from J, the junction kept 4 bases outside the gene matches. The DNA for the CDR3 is TGTGCCAGCAGCTTGGCCTCGGACAGGGCGAACACCGGGGAGCTGTTTTTT. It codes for CASSLASDRANTGELFF.

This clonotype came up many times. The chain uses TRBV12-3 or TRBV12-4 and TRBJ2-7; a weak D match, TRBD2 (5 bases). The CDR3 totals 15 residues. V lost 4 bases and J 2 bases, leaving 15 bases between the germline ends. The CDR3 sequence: CASSSFVGETYEQYF. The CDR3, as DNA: TGTGCCAGCAGTTCGTTCGTTGGGGAGACCTACGAGCAGTACTTC.

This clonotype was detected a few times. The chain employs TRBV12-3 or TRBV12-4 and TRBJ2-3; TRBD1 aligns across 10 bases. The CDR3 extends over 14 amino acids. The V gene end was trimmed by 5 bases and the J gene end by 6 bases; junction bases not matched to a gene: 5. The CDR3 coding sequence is TGTGCCAGCAGTCGGACAGGGGGAAGGGATACGCAGTATTTT. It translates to CASSRTGGRDTQYF.

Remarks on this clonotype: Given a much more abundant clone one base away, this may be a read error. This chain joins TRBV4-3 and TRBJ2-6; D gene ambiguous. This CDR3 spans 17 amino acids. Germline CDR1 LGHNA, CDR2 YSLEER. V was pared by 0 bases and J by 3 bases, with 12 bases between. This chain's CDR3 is CASSQDSTACGANVLTF. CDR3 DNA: TGCGCCAGCAGCCAAGACAGTACCGCCTGTGGGGCCAACGTCCTGACTTTC.

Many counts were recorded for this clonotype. As DNA, the CDR3 is TGTGCCAGCAGTGAGGCCGCCCCCTACAGGGGCGGGGGGGGCTACACCTTC. This translates into CASSEAAPYRGGGGYTF. This chain links TRBV28 with TRBJ1-2; 7 bases are a match to TRBD1. Trimming at V came to 5 bases and at J to 8 bases, leaving 20 bases not matched to a gene. From germline, CDR1 is MDHEN and CDR2 SYDVKM. This CDR3 has 17 residues.

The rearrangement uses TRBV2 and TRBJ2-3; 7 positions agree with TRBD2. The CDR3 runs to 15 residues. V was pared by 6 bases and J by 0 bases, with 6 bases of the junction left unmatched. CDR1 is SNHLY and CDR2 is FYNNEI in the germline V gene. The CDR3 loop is CASRELAFSTDTQYF. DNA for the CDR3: TGTGCCAGCAGGGAACTAGCGTTCAGCACAGATACGCAGTATTTT.

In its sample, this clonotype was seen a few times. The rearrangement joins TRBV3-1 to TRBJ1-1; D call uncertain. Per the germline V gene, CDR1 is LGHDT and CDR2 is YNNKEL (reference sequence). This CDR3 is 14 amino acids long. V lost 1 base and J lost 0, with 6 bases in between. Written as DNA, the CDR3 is TGTGCCAGCAGCCAAGGGCGGATGAACACTGAAGCTTTCTTT. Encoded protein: CASSQGRMNTEAFF.

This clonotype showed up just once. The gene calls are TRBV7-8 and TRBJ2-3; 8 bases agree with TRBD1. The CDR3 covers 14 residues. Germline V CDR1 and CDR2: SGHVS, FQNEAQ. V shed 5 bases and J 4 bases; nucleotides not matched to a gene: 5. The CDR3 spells CASSPDRAPDTQYF. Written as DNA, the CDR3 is TGTGCCAGCAGCCCGGACAGGGCCCCAGATACGCAGTATTTT.

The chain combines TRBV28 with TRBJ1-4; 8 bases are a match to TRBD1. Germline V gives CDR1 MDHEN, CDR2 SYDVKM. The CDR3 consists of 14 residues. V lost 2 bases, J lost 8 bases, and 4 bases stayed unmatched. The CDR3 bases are TGTGCCAGCAGTTTAGACAGGGGAAGGGAAAAACTGTTTTTT. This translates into CASSLDRGREKLFF.